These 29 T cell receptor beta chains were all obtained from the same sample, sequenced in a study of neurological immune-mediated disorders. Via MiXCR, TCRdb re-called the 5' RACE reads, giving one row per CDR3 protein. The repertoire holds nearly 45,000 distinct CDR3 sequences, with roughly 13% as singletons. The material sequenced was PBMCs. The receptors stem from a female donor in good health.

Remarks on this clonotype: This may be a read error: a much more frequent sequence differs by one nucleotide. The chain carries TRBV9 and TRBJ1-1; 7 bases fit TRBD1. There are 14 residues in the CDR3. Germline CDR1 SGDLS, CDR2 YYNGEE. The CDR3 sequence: CASSAQTGDTEAVF. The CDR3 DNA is TGTGCCAGCAGCGCCCAAACAGGGGACACTGAAGCTGTCTTT. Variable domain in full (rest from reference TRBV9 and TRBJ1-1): DSGVTQTPKHLITATGQRVTLRCSPRSGDLSVYWYQQSLDQGLQFLIQYYNGEERAKGNILERFSAQQFPDLHSELNLSSLELGDSALYFCASSAQTGDTEAVFGQGTRLTVV.

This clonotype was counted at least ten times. This CDR3 is CASSETGNTIYF. The CDR3 bases are TGTGCCAGCAGCGAGACTGGAAACACCATATATTTT. The gene calls are TRBV14 and TRBJ1-3; D unresolved. CDR1 is SGHDN and CDR2 is FVKESK in the germline V gene. V dropped 5 bases and J dropped 2 bases, with 4 bases sitting between them. The CDR3 consists of 12 residues.

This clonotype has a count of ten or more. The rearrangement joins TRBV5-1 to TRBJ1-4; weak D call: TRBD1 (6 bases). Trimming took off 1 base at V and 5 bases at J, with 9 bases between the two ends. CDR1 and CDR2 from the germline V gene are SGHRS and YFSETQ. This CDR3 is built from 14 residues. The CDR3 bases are TGCGCCAGCAGCTTGACAGGGAAGAATGAAAAACTGTTTTTT. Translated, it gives CASSLTGKNEKLFF.

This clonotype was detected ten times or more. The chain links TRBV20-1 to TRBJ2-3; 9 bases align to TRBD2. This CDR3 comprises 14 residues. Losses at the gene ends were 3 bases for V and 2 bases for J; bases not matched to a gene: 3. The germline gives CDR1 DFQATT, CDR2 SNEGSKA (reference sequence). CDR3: CSASSGRATDTQYF. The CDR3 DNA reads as TGCAGTGCTAGTAGCGGGAGAGCCACAGATACGCAGTATTTT.

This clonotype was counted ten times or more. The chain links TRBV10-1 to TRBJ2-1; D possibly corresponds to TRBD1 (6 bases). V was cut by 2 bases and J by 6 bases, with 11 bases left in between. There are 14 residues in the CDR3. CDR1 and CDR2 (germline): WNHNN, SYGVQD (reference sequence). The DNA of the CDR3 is TGCGCCAGCAGTGAGACAGGGAATGTCAATGAGCAGTTCTTC. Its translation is CASSETGNVNEQFF.

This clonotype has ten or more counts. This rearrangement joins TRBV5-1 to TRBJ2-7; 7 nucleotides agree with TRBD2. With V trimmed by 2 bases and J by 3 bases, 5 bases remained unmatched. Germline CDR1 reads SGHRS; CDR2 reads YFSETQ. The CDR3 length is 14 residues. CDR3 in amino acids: CASSFLTSNYEQYF. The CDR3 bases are TGCGCCAGCAGCTTTCTGACTAGCAACTACGAGCAGTACTTC.

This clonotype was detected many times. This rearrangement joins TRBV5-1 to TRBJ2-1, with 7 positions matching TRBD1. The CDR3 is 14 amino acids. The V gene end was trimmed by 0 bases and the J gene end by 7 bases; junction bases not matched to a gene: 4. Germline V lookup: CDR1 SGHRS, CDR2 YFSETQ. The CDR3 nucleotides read TGCGCCAGCAGCTTGGAAGGGGGCGGGAATGAGCAGTTCTTC. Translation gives CASSLEGGGNEQFF.

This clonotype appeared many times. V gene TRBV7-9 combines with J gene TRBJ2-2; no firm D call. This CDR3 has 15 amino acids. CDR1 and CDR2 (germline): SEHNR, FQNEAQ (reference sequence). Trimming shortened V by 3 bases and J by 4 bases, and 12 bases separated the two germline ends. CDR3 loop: CASSFGMGTTGELFF. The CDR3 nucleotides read TGTGCCAGCAGCTTCGGAATGGGCACCACCGGGGAGCTGTTTTTT.

CDR3 amino acids: CASSLGTRDYQETQYF. In nucleotides, the CDR3 is TGTGCCAGCAGCTTAGGAACCCGGGACTACCAAGAGACCCAGTACTTC. The chain recombines TRBV11-2 with TRBJ2-5, with D perhaps matching TRBD2 (6 bases). From germline, CDR1 is SGHAT and CDR2 FQNNGV. The CDR3 loop spans 16 amino acids. Trimming shortened V by 1 base and J by 0 bases, and 12 bases separated the two germline ends.

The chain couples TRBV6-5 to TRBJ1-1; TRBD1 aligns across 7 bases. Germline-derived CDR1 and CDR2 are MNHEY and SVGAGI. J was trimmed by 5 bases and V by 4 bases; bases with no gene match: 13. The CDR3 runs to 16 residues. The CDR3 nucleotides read TGTGCCAGCAGTTGGGGTTTTAACAGGGGTAGGACTGAAGCTTTCTTT. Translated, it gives CASSWGFNRGRTEAFF.

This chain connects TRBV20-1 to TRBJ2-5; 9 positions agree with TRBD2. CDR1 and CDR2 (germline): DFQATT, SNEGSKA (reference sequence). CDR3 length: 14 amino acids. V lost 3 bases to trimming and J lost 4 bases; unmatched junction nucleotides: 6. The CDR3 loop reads CSASVAGAIETQYF. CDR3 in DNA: TGCAGTGCTAGTGTAGCGGGGGCCATAGAGACCCAGTACTTC.

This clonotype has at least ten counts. The CDR3 region has the DNA TGCGCCAGCAGCGGAGGGGGTTTCGGTGAAAAACTGTTTTTT. As protein: CASSGGGFGEKLFF. The chain joins TRBV5-1 to TRBJ1-4; D might be TRBD1 (6 bases). V lost 4 bases to trimming and J lost 7 bases, with 14 bases between them. CDR1 and CDR2 (germline): SGHRS, YFSETQ. The CDR3 consists of 14 residues.

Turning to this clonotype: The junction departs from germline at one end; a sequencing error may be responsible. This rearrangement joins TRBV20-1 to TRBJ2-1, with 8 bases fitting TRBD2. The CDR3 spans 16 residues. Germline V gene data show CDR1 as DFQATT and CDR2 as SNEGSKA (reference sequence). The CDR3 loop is CRARTIMREVGNEQFF. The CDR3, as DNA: TGTAGGGCTAGAACCATTATGCGGGAGGTTGGAAATGAGCAGTTCTTC.

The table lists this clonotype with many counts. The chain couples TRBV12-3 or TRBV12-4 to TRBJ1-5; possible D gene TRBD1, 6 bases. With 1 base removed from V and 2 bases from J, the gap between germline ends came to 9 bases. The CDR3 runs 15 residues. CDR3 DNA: TGTGCCAGCAGTTTAGTACAGGGAGGCAATCAGCCCCAGCATTTT. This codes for CASSLVQGGNQPQHF.

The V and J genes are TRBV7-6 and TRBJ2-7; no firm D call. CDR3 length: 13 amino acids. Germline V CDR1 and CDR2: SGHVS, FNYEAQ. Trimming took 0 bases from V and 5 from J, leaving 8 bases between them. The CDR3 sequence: CASSLAGTDEQYF. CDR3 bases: TGTGCCAGCAGCTTAGCCGGCACCGACGAGCAGTACTTC.

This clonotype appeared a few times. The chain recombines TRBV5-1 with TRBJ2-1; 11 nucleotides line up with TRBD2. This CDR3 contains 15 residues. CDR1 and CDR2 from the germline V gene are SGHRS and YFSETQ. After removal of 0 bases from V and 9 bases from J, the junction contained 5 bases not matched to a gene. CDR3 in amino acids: CASSLDGTSGAEQFF. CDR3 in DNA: TGCGCCAGCAGCTTGGATGGGACTAGCGGCGCTGAGCAGTTCTTC.

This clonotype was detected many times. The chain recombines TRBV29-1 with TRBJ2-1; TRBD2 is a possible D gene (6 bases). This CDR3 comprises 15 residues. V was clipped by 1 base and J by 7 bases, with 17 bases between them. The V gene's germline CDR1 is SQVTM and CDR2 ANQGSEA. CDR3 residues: CSVEGWDPRENEQFF. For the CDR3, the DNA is TGCAGCGTTGAAGGCTGGGACCCCCGGGAGAATGAGCAGTTCTTC.

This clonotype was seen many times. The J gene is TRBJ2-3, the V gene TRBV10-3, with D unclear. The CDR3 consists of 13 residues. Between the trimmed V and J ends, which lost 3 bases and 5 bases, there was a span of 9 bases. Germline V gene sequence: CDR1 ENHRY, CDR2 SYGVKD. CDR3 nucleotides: TGTGCCATCAGTGAAGGGTTTGTAGATACGCAGTATTTT. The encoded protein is CAISEGFVDTQYF.

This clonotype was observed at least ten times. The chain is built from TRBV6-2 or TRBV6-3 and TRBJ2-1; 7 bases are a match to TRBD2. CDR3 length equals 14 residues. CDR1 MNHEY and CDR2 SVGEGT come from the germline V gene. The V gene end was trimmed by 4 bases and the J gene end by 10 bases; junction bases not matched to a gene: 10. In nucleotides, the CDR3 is TGTGCCAGCAGTTCACCCTTACTAGCGCACGAGCAGTTCTTC. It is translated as CASSSPLLAHEQFF.

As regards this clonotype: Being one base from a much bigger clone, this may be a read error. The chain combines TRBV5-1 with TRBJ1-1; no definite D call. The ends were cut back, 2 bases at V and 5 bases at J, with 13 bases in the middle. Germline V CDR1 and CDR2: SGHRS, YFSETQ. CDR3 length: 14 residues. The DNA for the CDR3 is TGCGCCAGCAGCTTTGGGAGGCTAAGGACTGAAGCTTTCTTT. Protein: CASSFGRLRTEAFF. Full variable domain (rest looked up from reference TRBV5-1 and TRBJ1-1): KAGVTQTPRYLIKTRGQQVTLSCSPISGHRSVSWYQQTPGQGLQFLFEYFSETQRNKGNFPGRFSGRQFSNSRSEMNVSTLELGDSALYLCASSFGRLRTEAFFGQGTRLTVV.

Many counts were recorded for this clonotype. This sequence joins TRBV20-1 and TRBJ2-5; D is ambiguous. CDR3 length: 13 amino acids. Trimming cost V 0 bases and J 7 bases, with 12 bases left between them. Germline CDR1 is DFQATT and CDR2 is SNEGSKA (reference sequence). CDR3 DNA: TGCAGTGCTAGAGATCACATCGTAGGGACCCAGTACTTC. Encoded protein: CSARDHIVGTQYF.

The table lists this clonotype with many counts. CDR3 protein: CASRSSDLGGNTIYF. CDR3 DNA: TGTGCCAGCAGATCTTCCGACCTGGGAGGAAACACCATATATTTT. This sequence joins TRBV7-9 and TRBJ1-3; D gene unclear. The V and J ends lost 6 bases and 4 bases respectively, with 16 bases between them. This CDR3 is 15 amino acids long. Per germline, CDR1 SEHNR and CDR2 FQNEAQ (reference sequence).

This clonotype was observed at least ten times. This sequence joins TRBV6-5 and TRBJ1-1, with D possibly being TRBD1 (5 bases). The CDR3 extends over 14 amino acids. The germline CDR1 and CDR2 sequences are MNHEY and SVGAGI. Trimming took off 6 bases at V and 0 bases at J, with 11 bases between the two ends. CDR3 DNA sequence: TGTGCCAGCAGCAGGGACGGGATGAACACTGAAGCTTTCTTT. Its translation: CASSRDGMNTEAFF.

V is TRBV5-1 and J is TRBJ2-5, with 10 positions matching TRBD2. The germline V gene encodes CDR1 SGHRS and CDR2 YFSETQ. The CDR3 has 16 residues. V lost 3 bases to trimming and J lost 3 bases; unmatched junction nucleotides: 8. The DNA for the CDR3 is TGCGCCAGCAGCTCGGGGGCTAGCGGGAGAAAAGAGACCCAGTACTTC. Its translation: CASSSGASGRKETQYF.

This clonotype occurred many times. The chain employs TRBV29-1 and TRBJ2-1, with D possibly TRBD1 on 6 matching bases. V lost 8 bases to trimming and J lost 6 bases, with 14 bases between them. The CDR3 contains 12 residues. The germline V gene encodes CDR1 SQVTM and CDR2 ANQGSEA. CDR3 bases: TGCAGCATTACAGGGTTGGGCAATGAGCAGTTCTTC. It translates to CSITGLGNEQFF.

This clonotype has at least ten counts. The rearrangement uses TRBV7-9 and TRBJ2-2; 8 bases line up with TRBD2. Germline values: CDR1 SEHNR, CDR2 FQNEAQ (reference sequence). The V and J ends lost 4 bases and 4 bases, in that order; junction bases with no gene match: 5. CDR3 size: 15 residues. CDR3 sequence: CASSSGTRVTGELFF. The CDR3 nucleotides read TGTGCCAGCAGCTCCGGGACTAGAGTCACCGGGGAGCTGTTTTTT.

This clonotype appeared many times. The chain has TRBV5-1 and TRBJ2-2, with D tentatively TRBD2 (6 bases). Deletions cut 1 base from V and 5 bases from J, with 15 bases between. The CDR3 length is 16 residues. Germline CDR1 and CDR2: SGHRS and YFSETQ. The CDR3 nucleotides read TGCGCCAGCAGCTTGTCAAGGGACTCAAGGACCGGGGAGCTGTTTTTT. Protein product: CASSLSRDSRTGELFF.

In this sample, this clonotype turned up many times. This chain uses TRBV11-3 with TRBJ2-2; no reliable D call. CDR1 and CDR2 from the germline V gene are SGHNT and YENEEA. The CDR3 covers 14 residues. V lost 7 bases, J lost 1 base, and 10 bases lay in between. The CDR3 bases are TGTGCCAGCACCGCGTCAGGGAACACCGGGGAGCTGTTTTTT. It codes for CASTASGNTGELFF.

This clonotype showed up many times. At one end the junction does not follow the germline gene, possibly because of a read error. The CDR3 DNA follows: TGTGCCAGCAACTTAATGGTGGGCGAGACCCAGTACTTC. Amino acids: CASNLMVGETQYF. J is TRBJ2-5 and V is TRBV7-2; no reliable D call. From germline, CDR1 is SGHTA and CDR2 FQGNSA. This CDR3 has 13 residues. The variable domain in full, with the rest retrieved from reference TRBV7-2 and TRBJ2-5, is GAGVSQSPSNKVTEKGKDVELRCDPISGHTALYWYRQSLGQGLEFLIYFQGNSAPDKSGLPSDRFSAERTGGSVSTLTIQRTQQEDSAVYLCASNLMVGETQYFGPGTRLLVL.